This passage covers 10 T cell receptor beta chains from one sample sequenced in a study of breast tumors, draining lymph nodes, adjacent tissues. Breast cancer patients provided tissue from their axillary draining lymph nodes. TCRdb analysed the multiplex PCR reads with MiXCR anew, one entry per CDR3 protein. The sample yields 130,000 or so distinct CDR3 sequences, 21% seen once. The sample consisted of axillary lymph node tissue. These receptors came from a female donor with breast cancer. Some clones in this sample may be carry-over from other donors' samples.

At least ten counts were recorded for this clonotype. In DNA form, the CDR3 reads TGTGCCAGCAGCTCTAGTAGCGGTCCCCAAGAGACCCAGTACTTC. The encoded protein is CASSSSSGPQETQYF. The V call is TRBV5-6, the J call TRBJ2-5, with D perhaps matching TRBD2 (6 bases). The CDR3 length is 15 residues. V was trimmed by 3 bases and J by 1 base, leaving 13 bases between them. Germline loops: CDR1 SGHDT, CDR2 YYEEEE.

Regarding this clonotype: The CDR3 carries no conserved terminal phenylalanine or tryptophan, so it likely arises from a read error. The chain joins TRBV12-3 or TRBV12-4 to TRBJ2-2; perhaps TRBD1 as D (6 bases). V shed 7 bases and J shed 3 bases, with 18 bases lying between them. This CDR3 has 16 amino acids. CDR3 sequence (DNA): TGTGCCAGCAACACCTGGGGGCAGTCGGACACCGGGGAGCTGTTTGTT. Translation: CASNTWGQSDTGELFV.

The chain links TRBV27 to TRBJ2-3; TRBD2 might be the D (6 bases). The V end was cut by 3 bases, the J end by 2 bases, with 9 bases between. The length of the CDR3 is 14 residues. Germline V lookup: CDR1 MNHEY, CDR2 SMNVEV (reference sequence). The CDR3 spells CASSFGLHTDTQYF. The CDR3 nucleotides read TGTGCCAGCAGTTTCGGACTACACACAGATACGCAGTATTTT.

Comment on this clonotype: A read error may produce the germline difference seen at one junction end. The CDR3, as DNA: TGCGCCAGTAGGGGACTAGCGGGAGGTCCCCTTTCCTACGTGCAGTACTTC. Protein product: CASRGLAGGPLSYVQYF. V gene TRBV10-2 combines with J gene TRBJ2-7; 15 bases fit TRBD2. CDR1 and CDR2 from the germline V gene are WSHSY and SAAADI. The CDR3 extends over 17 amino acids.

The sample holds many counts of this clonotype. The chain recombines TRBV29-1 with TRBJ2-7; 8 bases agree with TRBD2. Germline V gene lookup returns CDR1 SQVTM and CDR2 ANQGSEA. V shed 5 bases and J 2 bases; nucleotides not matched to a gene: 11. CDR3 length: 15 amino acids. The CDR3 coding sequence is TGCAGCGTTCCCATACGCGGGGGGAACCCCTACGAGCAGTACTTC. Translation gives CSVPIRGGNPYEQYF.

The J gene is TRBJ2-1, the V gene TRBV29-1; D remains ambiguous. CDR1 and CDR2 from the germline V gene are SQVTM and ANQGSEA. This CDR3 has 14 amino acids. V shed 3 bases and J shed 0 bases, with 9 bases lying between them. CDR3 loop: CSVDGTRSYNEQFF. The CDR3 region has the DNA TGCAGCGTTGATGGCACCCGCTCCTACAATGAGCAGTTCTTC.

This clonotype was observed many times. The rearrangement links TRBV2 to TRBJ2-5; tentatively, D is TRBD1 or TRBD2 (5 bases each). The CDR3 contains 12 residues. The germline V gene has CDR1 SNHLY and CDR2 FYNNEI. V was shortened by 6 bases and J by 4 bases, with 9 bases between the two germline ends. CDR3 region: CASSRDGETQYF. CDR3 DNA: TGTGCCAGCAGCAGGGACGGAGAGACCCAGTACTTC.

This clonotype was observed at least ten times. The rearrangement links TRBV5-5 to TRBJ1-2; D is possibly TRBD1 (6 bases). Between the trimmed V and J ends, which lost 3 bases and 6 bases, there was a span of 12 bases. This CDR3 has 13 amino acids. The germline CDR1 and CDR2 sequences are SGHKS and YYEKEE (reference sequence). DNA for the CDR3: TGTGCCAGCAGCTATGGGGGGCAGGATGGCTACACCTTC. Translated, it gives CASSYGGQDGYTF. Looking up the rest from reference TRBV5-5 and TRBJ1-2 gives the full variable domain: DAGVTQSPTHLIKTRGQQVTLRCSPISGHKSVSWYQQVLGQGPQFIFQYYEKEERGRGNFPDRFSARQFPNYSSELNVNALLLGDSALYLCASSYGGQDGYTFGSGTRLTVV.

This clonotype was seen many times. The chain employs TRBV12-3 or TRBV12-4 and TRBJ2-7; 7 bases map to TRBD1. The V gene end was trimmed by 5 bases and the J gene end by 0 bases; junction bases not matched to a gene: 10. This CDR3 region has 16 residues. The CDR3 DNA reads as TGTGCCAGCAGTCCCAACCTAGGACAGGACTCCTACGAGCAGTACTTC. It specifies CASSPNLGQDSYEQYF.

This clonotype was seen ten or more times. This chain uses TRBV2 with TRBJ2-2; possibly TRBD1 for D (5 bases). This CDR3 is built from 16 residues. Between the trimmed V and J ends, which lost 5 bases and 0 bases, there was a span of 13 bases. Germline V gives CDR1 SNHLY, CDR2 FYNNEI. This chain's CDR3 is CASSMLDSTNTGELFF. CDR3 DNA sequence: TGTGCCAGCAGTATGTTAGACAGCACGAACACCGGGGAGCTGTTTTTT.